This T cell receptor beta chain is from a study of PD-1 blockade in mismatch repair-deficient tumors. As for the study in general: Patients had about a dozen mismatch repair-deficient cancer types, all previously treated and progressing.

PCR or immunohistochemistry showed mismatch repair deficiency in every enrolled patient. TCR sequencing covered a few patients who responded to pembrolizumab. Broader study findings: After pembrolizumab, tumor-resident clones rose rapidly, then generally contracted before radiologic responses.

Germline V gene sequence: CDR1 MDHEN, CDR2 SYDVKM. V was pared by 5 bases and J by 0 bases, with 11 bases between. This CDR3 region has 14 residues. TCRdb's table, derived via immunoSEQ multiplex PCR, lists solely in-frame clones and lacks some. The data hold about 9,400 clones, with 85% observed a single time. This clone turned up a few times. Its antigen is still unknown. This chain links TRBV28 with TRBJ2-7; a possible D gene is TRBD2 (6 bases). This sequence originates from an adult with mismatch repair-deficient cancer. Sequences were derived from PBMCs, sampled around 46 weeks after starting pembrolizumab. The CDR3 loop is CASSRGGVSYEQYF. CDR3 bases: TGTGCCAGCAGTCGAGGCGGGGTCTCCTACGAGCAGTACTTC.